This record covers a single T cell receptor (beta chain). Sequencing used immunoSEQ multiplex PCR; TCRdb keeps in-frame clones, though not all of them. Here the sample spans some 160,000 clones, just under 85% being singletons. Residents of about 25 US areas, aged 18 to 89 years, made up the participants. The data originate from a study of blood T cell repertoires in COVID-19. About the study: Sites across the United States, Italy and Spain contributed samples from acute and convalescent COVID-19. Nucleic acid was either cDNA or gDNA, and it came from T cells, B-cell-depleted T cells, or PBMCs.

The CDR3 runs 15 residues. Germline V lookup: CDR1 LNHNV, CDR2 YYDKDF (reference sequence). Trimming pared 0 bases from V and 8 bases from J, leaving 16 bases between. The sequence came from a woman aged 35 to 49 who had recovered from COVID-19. This chain links TRBV15 with TRBJ1-2; D gene unclear. The sample taken for sequencing was PBMCs or T cells enriched from blood (not recorded which). CDR3 loop: CATSRDRGQLYGYTF. CDR3 in DNA: TGTGCCACCAGCAGAGATCGCGGGCAGCTCTACGGCTACACCTTC.